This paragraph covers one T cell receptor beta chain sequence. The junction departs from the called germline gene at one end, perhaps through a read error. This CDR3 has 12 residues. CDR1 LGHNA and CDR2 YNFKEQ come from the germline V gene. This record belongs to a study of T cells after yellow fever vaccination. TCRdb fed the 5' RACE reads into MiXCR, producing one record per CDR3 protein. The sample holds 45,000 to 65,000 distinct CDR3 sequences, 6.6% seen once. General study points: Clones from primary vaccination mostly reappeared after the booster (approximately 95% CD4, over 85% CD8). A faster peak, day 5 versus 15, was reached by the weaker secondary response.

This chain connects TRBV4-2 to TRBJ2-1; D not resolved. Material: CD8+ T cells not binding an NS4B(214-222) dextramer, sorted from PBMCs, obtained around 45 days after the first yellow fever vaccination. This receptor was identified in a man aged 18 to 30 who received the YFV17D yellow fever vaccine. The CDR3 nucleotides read TGTGCCCGCAGCCCCGTTGGATCTTTGCAGTTCTTC. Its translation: CARSPVGSLQFF.